This T cell receptor (beta chain) was profiled in a study of cytomegalovirus exposure and HLA in healthy donors. Measured with immunoSEQ multiplex PCR; TCRdb has only the in-frame clones, and not every one. The data contain 100,000 to 150,000 clones, 90% to 95% of them singletons. Study-level results: In vitro data verified a few CMV-associated chains as specific for CMV antigens.

As for this clone: Its antigen remains unknown.

The CDR3 spans 16 residues. Germline trimming cut 3 bases from V and 7 bases from J; bases unmatched to any gene: 11. Germline CDR1 MNHNY, CDR2 SVGAGI (reference sequence). The chain couples TRBV6-6 to TRBJ2-2, with TRBD1 matching 7 bases. The receptor was isolated from a woman younger than 30 in good health and CMV-seronegative. Sequencing was done on a sample of PBMCs. The CDR3 bases are TGTGCCAGCAGTTATCACCGGAACAGGGGACACGGGGAGCTGTTTTTT. Translating it yields CASSYHRNRGHGELFF.